The 25 T cell receptor beta chains in this list originate from one sample, sequenced in a study of T cell responses to AZD1222 COVID-19 vaccine. Method: immunoSEQ multiplex PCR; TCRdb's copy keeps in-frame clones and lacks some. The table has 140,000 to 150,000 clones, less than 95% seen once. Sequenced material: peripheral blood, taken 28 days after the second dose of the MenACWY control vaccine. Source of these receptors: an adult who received the MenACWY meningococcal vaccine as a control.

This rearrangement joins TRBV29-1 to TRBJ1-2; D is ambiguous. The CDR3 has 12 amino acids. The V and J ends lost 4 bases and 4 bases respectively, with 10 bases between them. Germline lookup yields CDR1 SQVTM and CDR2 ANQGSEA. This chain's CDR3 is CSVGDTTYGYTF. CDR3 nucleotide sequence: TGCAGCGTTGGCGACACTACCTATGGCTACACCTTC.

Comment on this clone: Other DNA variants within this sample encode the same CDR3. V is TRBV10-3 and J is TRBJ1-5; no reliable D call. V was trimmed by 0 bases and J by 0 bases, leaving 6 bases between them. CDR3 length: 15 amino acids. From germline, CDR1 is ENHRY and CDR2 SYGVKD. The CDR3 DNA is TGTGCCATCAGTGAGTCTCGTGGTAGCAATCAGCCCCAGCATTTT. Translated: CAISESRGSNQPQHF.

The V gene is TRBV11-1, the J gene TRBJ2-7; 7 bases fit TRBD2. This CDR3 contains 15 residues. CDR1 and CDR2 from the germline V gene are SGHAT and FQDESV (reference sequence). Trimming took 4 bases from V and 2 from J; bases not matched to a gene: 8. This CDR3 reads CASSSSGTWAYEQYF. Written as DNA, the CDR3 is TGTGCCAGCAGCTCTAGCGGTACGTGGGCCTACGAGCAGTACTTC.

This clone was counted once. V usage is TRBV9 and J usage is TRBJ2-1; 9 nucleotides align to TRBD2. The germline V gene encodes CDR1 SGDLS and CDR2 YYNGEE. V was pared by 0 bases and J by 7 bases, with 5 bases of the junction left unmatched. This CDR3 is built from 15 residues. Written as DNA, the CDR3 is TGTGCCAGCAGCGTAGGAGCGGGGGGCCTGAATGAGCAGTTCTTC. It specifies CASSVGAGGLNEQFF.

The chain carries TRBV19 and TRBJ1-1; D uncertain. The germline V and J ends were trimmed by 2 bases and 3 bases, with 7 bases remaining between them. This CDR3 region has 13 residues. The germline gives CDR1 LNHDA, CDR2 SQIVND (reference sequence). CDR3: CASSISGDTEAFF. CDR3 coding DNA: TGTGCCAGTAGTATAAGCGGTGACACTGAAGCTTTCTTT.

This sequence joins TRBV9 and TRBJ1-2; tentatively, D is TRBD1 (5 bases). The V and J ends lost 4 bases and 1 base respectively, with 11 bases between them. The CDR3 spans 14 residues. Germline V gene data show CDR1 as SGDLS and CDR2 as YYNGEE. The CDR3 protein is CASSKGDSNYGYTF. The CDR3, as DNA: TGTGCCAGCAGCAAGGGTGACAGTAACTATGGCTACACCTTC.

This clone was counted between two and nine times. The V call is TRBV28, the J call TRBJ2-7, with 7 bases that match TRBD2. Germline assignment: CDR1 MDHEN and CDR2 SYDVKM. This CDR3 region has 15 residues. V shed 10 bases, J shed 2 bases, and the junction held 14 bases outside the gene matches. CDR3 in DNA: TGTGCCACCTACGGCGGCGGGAGTAGAACCTACGAGCAGTACTTC. It is translated as CATYGGGSRTYEQYF.

This chain connects TRBV2 to TRBJ1-2, with 7 bases fitting TRBD1. Trimming took 8 bases from V and 3 from J; bases not matched to a gene: 3. Germline V gene lookup returns CDR1 SNHLY and CDR2 FYNNEI. This CDR3 spans 12 amino acids. The chain's CDR3 is CASGQGDYGYTF. The CDR3 coding sequence is TGTGCCAGCGGGCAGGGGGACTATGGCTACACCTTC.

This clone turned up a few times. The chain has TRBV7-2 and TRBJ1-1; D is ambiguous. The length of the CDR3 is 13 residues. Trimming shortened V by 2 bases and J by 2 bases, and 6 bases separated the two germline ends. Germline V lookup: CDR1 SGHTA, CDR2 FQGNSA. CDR3 coding DNA: TGTGCCAGCAGCTTACGTAGTAACACTGAAGCTTTCTTT. This gives the protein CASSLRSNTEAFF.

The chain combines TRBV5-1 with TRBJ1-6; 9 bases match TRBD1. CDR1 and CDR2 (germline): SGHRS, YFSETQ. The V gene end was trimmed by 3 bases and the J gene end by 7 bases; junction bases not matched to a gene: 2. This CDR3 comprises 14 residues. This chain's CDR3 is CASSWGQGNSPLHF. In DNA, the CDR3 is TGCGCCAGCAGCTGGGGACAGGGAAATTCACCCCTCCACTTT.

This chain connects TRBV6-6 to TRBJ1-2, with a possible D match to TRBD1 (5 bases). The CDR3 runs to 13 residues. Germline V lookup: CDR1 MNHNY, CDR2 SVGAGI (reference sequence). V dropped 9 bases and J dropped 3 bases, with 14 bases sitting between them. In nucleotides, the CDR3 is TGTGCCAGTAAAGGACAAATACACTATGGCTACACCTTC. Amino acid sequence: CASKGQIHYGYTF.

J is TRBJ2-7 and V is TRBV7-3; possibly TRBD1 or TRBD2 for D (5 bases each). Trimming left V 5 bases short and J 1 base short, with 12 bases between. Germline assignment: CDR1 SGHTA and CDR2 FQGTGA. The CDR3 extends over 14 amino acids. The CDR3 coding sequence is TGTGCCAGCAGCCCTGGGGACGGTTCCTACGAGCAGTACTTC. Translated: CASSPGDGSYEQYF.

This clone was observed once. The chain has TRBV5-1 and TRBJ1-1; D gene unclear. Trimming stripped 0 bases from V and 0 bases from J, with 3 bases between. Germline lookup yields CDR1 SGHRS and CDR2 YFSETQ. The CDR3 runs to 13 residues. This chain's CDR3 is CASSLVLNTEAFF. The CDR3 DNA sequence: TGCGCCAGCAGCTTGGTTTTGAACACTGAAGCTTTCTTT.

The chain employs TRBV24-1 and TRBJ1-5, with D uncertain. Germline CDR1 reads KGHDR; CDR2 reads SFDVKD. Trimming shortened V by 4 bases and J by 1 base, and 10 bases separated the two germline ends. This CDR3 region has 15 residues. In DNA form, the CDR3 reads TGTGCCACCAGTGACGCAGGTCAAAGCAATCAGCCCCAGCATTTT. It encodes CATSDAGQSNQPQHF.

The chain uses TRBV12-3 or TRBV12-4 and TRBJ2-5; D possibly uses TRBD1 or TRBD2 (5 bases each). This CDR3 is 12 amino acids long. Trimming removed 5 bases at V and 9 bases at J, with 13 bases between. CDR3 DNA: TGTGCCAGCAGTGAGAACCGGGACCCCCAGTACTTC. Translated, it gives CASSENRDPQYF.

The chain has TRBV5-1 and TRBJ1-2; 10 nucleotides line up with TRBD1. The CDR3 loop spans 15 amino acids. Germline V gene data show CDR1 as SGHRS and CDR2 as YFSETQ. V lost 3 bases, J lost 1 base, and 3 bases stayed unmatched. CDR3 nucleotides: TGCGCCAGCAGCTGGGGGACAGGGGATAACTATGGCTACACCTTC. This gives the protein CASSWGTGDNYGYTF.

This chain connects TRBV5-6 to TRBJ1-1, with unresolved D. Germline V gives CDR1 SGHDT, CDR2 YYEEEE. There are 14 residues in the CDR3. Trimming removed 0 bases from V and 1 base from J, with 7 bases in between. The CDR3 bases are TGTGCCAGCAGCTTGGGACGGAAGAACACTGAAGCTTTCTTT. Protein sequence: CASSLGRKNTEAFF.

This clone came up once. The genes are TRBV7-2 and TRBJ2-7, with TRBD2 as a possible D gene (6 bases). The germline V gene encodes CDR1 SGHTA and CDR2 FQGNSA. The CDR3 is made up of 14 amino acids. V gave up 5 bases and J gave up 0 bases, with 11 bases separating them. The CDR3 DNA follows: TGTGCCAGCAGCCCGGGAGCGGGCTCCTACGAGCAGTACTTC. It encodes CASSPGAGSYEQYF. Full variable domain (rest looked up from reference TRBV7-2 and TRBJ2-7): GAGVSQSPSNKVTEKGKDVELRCDPISGHTALYWYRQSLGQGLEFLIYFQGNSAPDKSGLPSDRFSAERTGGSVSTLTIQRTQQEDSAVYLCASSPGAGSYEQYFGPGTRLTVT.

This clone came up a few times. The chain employs TRBV20-1 and TRBJ1-4; D not certain. CDR1 DFQATT and CDR2 SNEGSKA come from the germline V gene (reference sequence). This CDR3 is 11 amino acids long. Trimming took 4 bases from V and 17 from J, leaving 17 bases between them. CDR3 in amino acids: CSANGPDGVFF. CDR3 DNA sequence: TGCAGTGCTAACGGGCCGGATGGGGTATTTTTT.

CDR3 in DNA: TGCAGTGCTAGTCGGCGGGGGGTAAATTCACCCCTCCACTTT. It yields the protein CSASRRGVNSPLHF. J is TRBJ1-6 and V is TRBV20-1; D possibly corresponds to TRBD1 (5 bases). This CDR3 has 14 amino acids. The ends were cut back, 3 bases at V and 7 bases at J, with 13 bases in the middle. Germline V CDR1 and CDR2: DFQATT, SNEGSKA (reference sequence).

The chain is built from TRBV6-5 and TRBJ1-6, with D possibly being TRBD1 (6 bases). From germline, CDR1 is MNHEY and CDR2 SVGAGI. CDR3 length: 15 residues. V shed 0 bases and J shed 8 bases, with 11 bases lying between them. CDR3 sequence: CASSYSIGTYSPLHF. Here the CDR3 DNA reads TGTGCCAGCAGTTACTCGATAGGGACATATTCACCCCTCCACTTT.

This clone was picked up one time. The rearrangement uses TRBV7-2 and TRBJ2-2; D is undetermined. The germline CDR1 and CDR2 sequences are SGHTA and FQGNSA. Trimming took off 5 bases at V and 5 bases at J, with 12 bases between the two ends. This CDR3 spans 14 amino acids. The CDR3 sequence is CASSPVMGTGELFF. The CDR3, as DNA: TGTGCCAGCAGCCCGGTGATGGGGACCGGGGAGCTGTTTTTT.

The chain carries TRBV6-2 or TRBV6-3 and TRBJ2-7; 7 nucleotides line up with TRBD2. Trimming took 5 bases from V and 6 from J; bases not matched to a gene: 4. The germline gives CDR1 MNHEY, CDR2 SVGEGT. CDR3 length equals 12 residues. The CDR3 region has the DNA TGTGCCAGCAGTAACCCGGGGGGCGAGCAGTACTTC. It codes for CASSNPGGEQYF.

This clone was picked up a small number of times. The CDR3 DNA follows: TGTGCCAGCAGCTGGAACAGGAACACCGGGGAGCTGTTTTTT. This translates into CASSWNRNTGELFF. This rearrangement joins TRBV11-3 to TRBJ2-2; D not certain. The CDR3 contains 14 residues. V shed 4 bases and J shed 1 base, with 7 bases lying between them. Germline V gene data show CDR1 as SGHNT and CDR2 as YENEEA.

This chain joins TRBV7-2 and TRBJ2-1; TRBD1 might be the D (5 bases). In germline, CDR1 is SGHTA, CDR2 FQGNSA. This CDR3 has 15 residues. The germline V and J ends were trimmed by 5 bases and 1 base, with 12 bases remaining between them. CDR3 residues: CASSPQVHSYNEQFF. CDR3 bases: TGTGCCAGCAGCCCACAGGTGCATTCCTACAATGAGCAGTTCTTC.